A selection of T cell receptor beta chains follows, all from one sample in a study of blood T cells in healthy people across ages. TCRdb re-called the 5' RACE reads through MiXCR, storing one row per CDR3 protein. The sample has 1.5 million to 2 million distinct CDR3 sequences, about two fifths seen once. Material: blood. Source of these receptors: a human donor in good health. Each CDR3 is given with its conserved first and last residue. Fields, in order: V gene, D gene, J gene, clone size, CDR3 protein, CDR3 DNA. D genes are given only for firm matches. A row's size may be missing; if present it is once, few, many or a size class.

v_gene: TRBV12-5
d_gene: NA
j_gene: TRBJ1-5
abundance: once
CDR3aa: CASGLVRGSSNQPQHF
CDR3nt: TGTGCTAGTGGTTTGGTAAGGGGGTCTAGCAATCAGCCCCAGCATTTT

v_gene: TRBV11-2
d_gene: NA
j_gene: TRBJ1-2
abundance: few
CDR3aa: CASSPSIGNGYTF
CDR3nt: TGTGCCAGCAGCCCTAGTATAGGCAATGGCTACACCTTC

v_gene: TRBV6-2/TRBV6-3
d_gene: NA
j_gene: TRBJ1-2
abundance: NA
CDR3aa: CASSYSPSRFSGYTF
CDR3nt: TGTGCCAGCAGTTACAGCCCCAGTCGGTTCTCTGGCTACACCTTC

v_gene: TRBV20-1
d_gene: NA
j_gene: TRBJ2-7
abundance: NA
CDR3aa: CSAGELLGTPYEQYF
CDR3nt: TGCAGTGCTGGAGAGTTATTGGGGACACCCTACGAGCAGTACTTC

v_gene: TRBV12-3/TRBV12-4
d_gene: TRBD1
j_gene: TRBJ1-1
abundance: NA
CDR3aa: CASSPYRGFEAFF
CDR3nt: TGTGCCAGCAGTCCCTACAGGGGGTTTGAAGCTTTCTTT

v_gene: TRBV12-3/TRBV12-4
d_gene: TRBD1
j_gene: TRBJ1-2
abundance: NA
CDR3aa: CASSPPGGFFGYTF
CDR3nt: TGTGCCAGCAGTCCACCAGGGGGCTTTTTCGGCTACACCTTC

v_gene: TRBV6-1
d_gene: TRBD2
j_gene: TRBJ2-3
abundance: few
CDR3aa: CASTMTSGGRDTQYF
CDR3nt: TGTGCCAGCACCATGACTAGCGGGGGCCGAGATACGCAGTATTTT

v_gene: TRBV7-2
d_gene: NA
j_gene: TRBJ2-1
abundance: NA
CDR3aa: CVSSSPTGKQFF
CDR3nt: TGTGTCAGCAGTTCACCTACGGGGAAGCAGTTCTTC

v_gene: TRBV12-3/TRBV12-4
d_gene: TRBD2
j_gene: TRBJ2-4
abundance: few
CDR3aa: CASSLGGADKNIQYF
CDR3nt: TGTGCCAGCAGTCTCGGGGGGGCCGACAAAAACATTCAGTACTTC

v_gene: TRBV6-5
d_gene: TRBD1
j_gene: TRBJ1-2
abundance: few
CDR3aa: CASSWGQEEYGYTF
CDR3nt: TGTGCCAGCAGTTGGGGACAGGAGGAATATGGCTACACCTTC

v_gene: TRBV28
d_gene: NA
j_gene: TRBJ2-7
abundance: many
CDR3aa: CASSHLAGAYEQYF
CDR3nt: TGTGCCAGCAGTCACCTGGCAGGGGCCTACGAGCAGTACTTC

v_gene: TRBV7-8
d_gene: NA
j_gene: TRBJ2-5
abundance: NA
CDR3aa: CASSLVSAKETQYF
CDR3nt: TGTGCCAGCAGCTTAGTGTCAGCTAAAGAGACCCAGTACTTC

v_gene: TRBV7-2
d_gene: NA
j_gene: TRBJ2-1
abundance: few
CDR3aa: CASSINRGEQFF
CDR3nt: TGTGCCAGCAGCATCAACCGGGGTGAGCAGTTCTTC

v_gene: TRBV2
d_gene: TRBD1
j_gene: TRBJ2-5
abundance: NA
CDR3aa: CASSPTDRGETQYF
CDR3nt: TGTGCCAGCAGCCCTACGGACAGGGGAGAGACCCAGTACTTC

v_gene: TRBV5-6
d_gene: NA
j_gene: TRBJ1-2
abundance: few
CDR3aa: CASSFSPGRGEGYTF
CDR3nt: TGTGCCAGCAGCTTCAGTCCCGGGAGGGGTGAAGGCTACACCTTC

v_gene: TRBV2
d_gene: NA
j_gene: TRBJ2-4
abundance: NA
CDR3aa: CATTDDRRGQYF
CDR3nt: TGTGCCACCACCGATGACAGAAGAGGGCAGTACTTC

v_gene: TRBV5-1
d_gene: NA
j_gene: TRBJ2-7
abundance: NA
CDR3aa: CASNSQGASSYEQYF
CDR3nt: TGCGCCAGCAACTCCCAAGGTGCCAGCTCCTACGAGCAGTACTTC

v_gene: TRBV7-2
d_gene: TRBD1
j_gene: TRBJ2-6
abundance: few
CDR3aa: CASSQGQVSSGANVLTF
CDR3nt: TGTGCCAGCAGCCAAGGACAGGTGTCCTCTGGGGCCAACGTCCTGACTTTC

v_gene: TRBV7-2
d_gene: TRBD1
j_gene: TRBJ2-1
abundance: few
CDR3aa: CASRSWTGDNEQFF
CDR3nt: TGTGCCAGCAGAAGTTGGACAGGGGACAATGAGCAGTTCTTC

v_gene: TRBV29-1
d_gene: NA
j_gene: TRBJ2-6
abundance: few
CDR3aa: CSVVGVSGANVLTF
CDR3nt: TGCAGCGTTGTGGGAGTCTCTGGGGCCAACGTCCTGACTTTC

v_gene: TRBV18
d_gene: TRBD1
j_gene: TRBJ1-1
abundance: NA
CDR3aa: CASSKGARTEAFF
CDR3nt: TGTGCCAGCTCAAAGGGGGCTCGCACTGAAGCTTTCTTT

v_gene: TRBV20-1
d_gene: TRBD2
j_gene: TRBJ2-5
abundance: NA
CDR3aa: CSARSGGAETQYF
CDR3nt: TGCAGTGCTAGGAGCGGGGGGGCGGAGACCCAGTACTTC